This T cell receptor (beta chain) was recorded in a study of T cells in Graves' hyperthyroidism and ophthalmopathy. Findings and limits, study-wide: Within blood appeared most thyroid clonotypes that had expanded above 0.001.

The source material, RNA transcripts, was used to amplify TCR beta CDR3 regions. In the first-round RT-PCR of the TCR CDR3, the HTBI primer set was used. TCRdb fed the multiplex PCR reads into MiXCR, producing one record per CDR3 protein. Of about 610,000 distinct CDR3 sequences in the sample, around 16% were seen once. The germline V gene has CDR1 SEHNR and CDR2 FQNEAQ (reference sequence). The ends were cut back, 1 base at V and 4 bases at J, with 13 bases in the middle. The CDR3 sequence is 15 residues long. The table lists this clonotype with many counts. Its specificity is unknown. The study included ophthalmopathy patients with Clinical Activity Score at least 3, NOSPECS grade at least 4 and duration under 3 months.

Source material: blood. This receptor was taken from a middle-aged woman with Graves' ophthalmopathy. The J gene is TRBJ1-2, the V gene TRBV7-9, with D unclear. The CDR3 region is CASSLGPGALYGYTF. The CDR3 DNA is TGTGCCAGCAGCTTAGGACCGGGCGCACTCTATGGCTACACCTTC.